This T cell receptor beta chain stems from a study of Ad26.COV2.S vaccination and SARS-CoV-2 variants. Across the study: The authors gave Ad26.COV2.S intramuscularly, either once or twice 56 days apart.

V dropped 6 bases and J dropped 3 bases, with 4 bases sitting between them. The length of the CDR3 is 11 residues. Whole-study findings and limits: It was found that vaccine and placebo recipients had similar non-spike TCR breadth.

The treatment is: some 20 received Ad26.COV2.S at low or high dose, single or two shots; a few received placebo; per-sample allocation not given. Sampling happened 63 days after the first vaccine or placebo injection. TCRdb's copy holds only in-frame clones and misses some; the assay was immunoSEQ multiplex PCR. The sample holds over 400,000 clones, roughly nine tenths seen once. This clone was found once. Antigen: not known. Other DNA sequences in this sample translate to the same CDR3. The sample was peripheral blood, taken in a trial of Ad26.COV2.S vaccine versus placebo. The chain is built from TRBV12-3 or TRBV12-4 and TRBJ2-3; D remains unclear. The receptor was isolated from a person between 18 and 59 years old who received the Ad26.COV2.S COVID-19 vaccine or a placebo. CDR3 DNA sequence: TGTGCCAGCAGCCGAACAGATACGCAGTATTTT. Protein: CASSRTDTQYF.